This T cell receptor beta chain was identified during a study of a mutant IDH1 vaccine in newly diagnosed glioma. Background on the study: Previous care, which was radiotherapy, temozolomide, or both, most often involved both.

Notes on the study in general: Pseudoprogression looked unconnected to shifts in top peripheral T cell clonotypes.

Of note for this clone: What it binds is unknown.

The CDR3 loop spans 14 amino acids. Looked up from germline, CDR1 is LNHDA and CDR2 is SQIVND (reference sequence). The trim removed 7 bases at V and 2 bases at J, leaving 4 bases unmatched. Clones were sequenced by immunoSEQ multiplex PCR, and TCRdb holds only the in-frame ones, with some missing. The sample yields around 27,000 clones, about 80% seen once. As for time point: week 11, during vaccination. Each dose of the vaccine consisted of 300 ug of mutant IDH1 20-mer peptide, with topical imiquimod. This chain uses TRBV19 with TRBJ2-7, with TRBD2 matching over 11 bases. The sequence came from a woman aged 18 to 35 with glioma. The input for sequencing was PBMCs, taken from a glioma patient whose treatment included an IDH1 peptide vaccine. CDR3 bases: TGTGCCAGTAAACCACTAGCGGGGGCCTACGAGCAGTACTTC. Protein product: CASKPLAGAYEQYF.